This T cell receptor beta chain was identified during a study of blood T cell repertoires in COVID-19. Overall study: Samples came from the United States, Italy and Spain, spanning acute and convalescent COVID-19. The analysed material was cDNA or gDNA that came from T cells, B-cell-depleted T cells, or PBMCs.

Under the authors' procedure: By means of reference gene primer amplification, nucleated cell counts were estimated. Sequencing was performed with immunoSEQ multiplex PCR; in TCRdb, only in-frame clones are kept and a portion is missing. V and J calls and clone size are as listed in that table; D and trimming were resolved from the DNA. Here the sample spans approximately 88,000 clones, 75% to 95% being singletons. Germline loops: CDR1 LGHNA, CDR2 YNFKEQ. This CDR3 has 16 amino acids. Trimming cost V 8 bases and J 1 base, with 19 bases left between them. The sample comprised peripheral blood. The rearrangement uses TRBV4-2 and TRBJ2-3; tentative D call: TRBD2 (6 bases). This TCR was recovered from a woman aged 45-60 years in a cohort sampled during active COVID-19. In nucleotides, the CDR3 is TGTGCCAGCGCCGTAGCGGCGGGACTTCGCACAGATACGCAGTATTTT. Translating it yields CASAVAAGLRTDTQYF.